A single sample gave rise to the 7 T cell receptor beta chains below, sequenced in a study of OX40 agonist ivuxolimab in advanced cancers. Only in-frame clones appear in the TCRdb table, and some are missing; sequencing was by immunoSEQ multiplex PCR. The sample lists about 75,000 clones, more than 85% occurring once. Sample: CD4+ or CD8+ T cells sorted from blood, taken in a trial of the OX40 agonist ivuxolimab. These receptors were obtained from an adult with an advanced solid tumor such as melanoma, head and neck, liver or kidney cancer.

Worth noting for this clone: Other DNA sequences in the sample encode the same CDR3. The V and J genes are TRBV29-1 and TRBJ1-5, with D possibly being TRBD1 (6 bases). CDR3 length: 12 residues. V lost 6 bases to trimming and J lost 2 bases, with 8 bases between them. The germline CDR1 and CDR2 sequences are SQVTM and ANQGSEA. The CDR3, as DNA: TGCAGCGTCCGGACAGGCAATCAGCCCCAGCATTTT. Residues: CSVRTGNQPQHF.

This chain links TRBV4-1 with TRBJ1-1; TRBD1 matches at 10 bases. Germline CDR1 reads MGHRA; CDR2 reads YSYEKL. The V segment lost 1 base and the J segment 10 bases; nucleotides outside the gene matches: 12. CDR3 length equals 16 residues. CDR3 in amino acids: CASSQVNRQGARGAFF. CDR3 DNA sequence: TGCGCCAGCAGCCAAGTTAACCGACAGGGGGCTCGGGGAGCTTTCTTT.

The chain is built from TRBV15 and TRBJ1-5; the D is unclear. This CDR3 has 15 amino acids. Germline CDR1 is LNHNV and CDR2 is YYDKDF (reference sequence). Trimming removed 0 bases at V and 2 bases at J, with 8 bases between. The CDR3 protein is CATSRDGPGNQPQHF. In DNA form, the CDR3 reads TGTGCCACCAGCAGAGATGGGCCAGGCAATCAGCCCCAGCATTTT.

The chain links TRBV7-3 to TRBJ2-7, with no clear D. CDR3 length equals 15 residues. Germline values: CDR1 SGHTA, CDR2 FQGTGA. V lost 4 bases, J lost 2 bases, and 15 bases lay in between. Here the CDR3 reads CASSYKVQAAYEQYF. CDR3 nucleotide sequence: TGTGCCAGCAGCTATAAGGTGCAGGCAGCCTACGAGCAGTACTTC.

The chain has TRBV19 and TRBJ1-5, with D perhaps TRBD1 (6 bases). The CDR3 is 18 amino acids. V lost 7 bases and J lost 0, with 22 bases in between. Germline V gene sequence: CDR1 LNHDA, CDR2 SQIVND (reference sequence). In DNA, the CDR3 is TGTGCCAGTACCGGCAGGGGTGCGTCAGGGGCTAGCAATCAGCCCCAGCATTTT. This translates into CASTGRGASGASNQPQHF. The whole variable domain, filled in from reference TRBV19 and TRBJ1-5, reads DGGITQSPKYLFRKEGQNVTLSCEQNLNHDAMYWYRQDPGQGLRLIYYSQIVNDFQKGDIAEGYSVSREKKESFPLTVTSAQKNPTAFYLCASTGRGASGASNQPQHFGDGTRLSIL.

The rearrangement uses TRBV7-7 and TRBJ2-3; 11 bases align to TRBD2. This CDR3 has 17 residues. Germline lookup yields CDR1 SSHAT and CDR2 FNYEAQ (reference sequence). Losses at the gene ends were 5 bases for V and 5 bases for J; bases not matched to a gene: 12. CDR3 in DNA: TGTGCCAGCAGCCCTCAGACTAGCGGGGTCGCAGAAGATACGCAGTATTTT. The encoded protein is CASSPQTSGVAEDTQYF.

The CDR3 sequence is CASSYEGSGNTIYF. CDR3 sequence (DNA): TGTGCCAGCAGTTACGAGGGCTCTGGAAACACCATATATTTT. The chain joins TRBV28 to TRBJ1-3; D not resolved. The V end was cut by 4 bases, the J end by 0 bases, with 7 bases between. The germline V gene has CDR1 MDHEN and CDR2 SYDVKM. This CDR3 comprises 14 residues.